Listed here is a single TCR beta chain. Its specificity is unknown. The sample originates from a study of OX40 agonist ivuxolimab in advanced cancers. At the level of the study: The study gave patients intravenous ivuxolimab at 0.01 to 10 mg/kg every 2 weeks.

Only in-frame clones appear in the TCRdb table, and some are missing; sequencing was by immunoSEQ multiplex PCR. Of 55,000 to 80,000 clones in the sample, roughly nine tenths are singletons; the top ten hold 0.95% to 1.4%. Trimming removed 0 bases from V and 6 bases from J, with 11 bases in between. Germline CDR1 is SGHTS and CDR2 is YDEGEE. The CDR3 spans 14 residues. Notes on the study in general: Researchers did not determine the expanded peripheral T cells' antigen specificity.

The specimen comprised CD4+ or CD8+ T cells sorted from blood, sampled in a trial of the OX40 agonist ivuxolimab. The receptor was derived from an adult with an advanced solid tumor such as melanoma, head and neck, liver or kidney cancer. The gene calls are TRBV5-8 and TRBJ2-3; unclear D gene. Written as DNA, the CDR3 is TGTGCCAGCAGCTTGGGGTCGGAATTTGATACGCAGTATTTT. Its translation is CASSLGSEFDTQYF.